A single sample gave rise to the 5 T cell receptor beta chains below, sequenced in a study of T-cell memory formation after mild COVID-19. TCRdb fed the 5' RACE reads into MiXCR, producing one record per CDR3 protein. The sample records some 450,000 distinct CDR3 sequences, 20% being singletons. The specimen was PBMCs or a T cell subset sorted from them (not recorded which). These receptor sequences come from an adult woman who had mild COVID-19 (a few samples of this study predate the infection). Cell type and time point are not known.

The V gene is TRBV30, the J gene TRBJ2-1; D may be TRBD2 (5 bases). This CDR3 is built from 15 residues. Germline V gene sequence: CDR1 GTSNPN, CDR2 SVGIG (reference sequence). V lost 1 base and J lost 2, with 12 bases in between. The CDR3: CAWSDRGFTYNEQFF. The DNA of the CDR3 is TGTGCCTGGAGTGACCGGGGTTTCACCTACAATGAGCAGTTCTTC.

This clonotype was detected a few times. The J gene is TRBJ1-6, the V gene TRBV5-1; possibly TRBD1 for D (6 bases). The CDR3 runs to 16 residues. V was cut by 4 bases and J by 0 bases, with 11 bases left in between. The germline gives CDR1 SGHRS, CDR2 YFSETQ. As DNA, the CDR3 is TGCGCCAGCAGCCCAGGGGAGGGCTCCTATAATTCACCCCTCCACTTT. Residues: CASSPGEGSYNSPLHF.

In this sample, this clonotype turned up a few times. The chain uses TRBV11-3 and TRBJ2-5, with 7 nucleotides matching TRBD2. This CDR3 is built from 14 residues. V was pared by 5 bases and J by 5 bases, with 8 bases of the junction left unmatched. The germline gives CDR1 SGHNT, CDR2 YENEEA. The DNA of the CDR3 is TGTGCCAGCAGCCTAGCGGAGAATCGTGAGACCCAGTACTTC. It specifies CASSLAENRETQYF. Complete variable domain (other parts from reference TRBV11-3 and TRBJ2-5): EAGVVQSPRYKIIEKKQPVAFWCNPISGHNTLYWYLQNLGQGPELLIRYENEEAVDDSQLPKDRFSAERLKGVDSTLKIQPAELGDSAVYLCASSLAENRETQYFGPGTRLLVL.

The J gene is TRBJ2-3, the V gene TRBV6-6, with D perhaps given as TRBD1 or TRBD2 (6 bases each). This CDR3 has 15 amino acids. CDR1 is MNHNY, CDR2 SVGAGI, per germline (reference sequence). V was pared by 6 bases and J by 0 bases, with 13 bases between. The CDR3 nucleotides are TGTGCCAGCAGCTCTACAGGGACTAGCACAGATACGCAGTATTTT. This encodes CASSSTGTSTDTQYF.

This clonotype was counted a few times. This rearrangement joins TRBV3-1 to TRBJ2-5; TRBD1 matches at 8 bases. CDR1 and CDR2 from the germline V gene are LGHDT and YNNKEL (reference sequence). J was trimmed by 3 bases and V by 0 bases; bases with no gene match: 6. The CDR3 has 16 amino acids. The CDR3 loop is CASSQEWGTGEETQYF. The CDR3 region has the DNA TGTGCCAGCAGCCAAGAATGGGGGACAGGTGAAGAGACCCAGTACTTC.